Included here is one T cell receptor (beta chain) sequence, with context. The protocol was immunoSEQ multiplex PCR, while the TCRdb copy is restricted to in-frame clones and leaves out a portion. There are some 29,000 clones in the sample; roughly nine tenths occur only once, and roughly 3% lies in the top ten. The sample comes from a study of blood T cell repertoires in COVID-19. For the study at large: T cells, B-cell-depleted T cells, or PBMCs provided the cDNA or gDNA that served as material.

V lost 7 bases, J lost 0 bases, and 5 bases stayed unmatched. Per the germline V gene, CDR1 is LNHDA and CDR2 is SQIVND (reference sequence). The CDR3 runs 15 residues. What was sequenced was peripheral blood. This receptor was identified in a human donor in a cohort sampled during active COVID-19. This sequence joins TRBV19 and TRBJ1-3; 8 bases are shared with TRBD1. The CDR3 bases are TGTGCCAGTATGCGGGACAGGTTCTCTGGAAACACCATATATTTT. The encoded protein is CASMRDRFSGNTIYF.